A selection of T cell receptor beta chains follows, all from one sample in a study of Ad26.COV2.S vaccination and SARS-CoV-2 variants. Measured with immunoSEQ multiplex PCR; TCRdb has only the in-frame clones, and not every one. Of 510,000 or so clones listed, roughly 89% were seen once; the top ten hold roughly 12%. This specimen was peripheral blood, taken in a trial of Ad26.COV2.S vaccine versus placebo. These receptors originate from a person between 18 and 65 years old who received the Ad26.COV2.S COVID-19 vaccine or a placebo. Both conserved end residues are part of each CDR3. Fields, in order: CDR3 protein, V gene.

CDR3aa: CSASPHSGYTEAFF; v_gene: TRBV20-1
CDR3aa: CASSSLRTGAYNEQFF; v_gene: TRBV6-5
CDR3aa: CATSDPGRNNEQFF; v_gene: TRBV24-1
CDR3aa: CAWSVPPPGANVHEQYF; v_gene: TRBV30
CDR3aa: CATSDSGTVKETQYF; v_gene: TRBV24-1
CDR3aa: CASSLATGRGTQYF; v_gene: TRBV7-6
CDR3aa: CASEDGVAGPQHF; v_gene: TRBV12-3/TRBV12-4
CDR3aa: CASSPPSGRATGELFF; v_gene: TRBV18
CDR3aa: CASSAGLAKNIQYF; v_gene: TRBV5-1
CDR3aa: CASSLAPSESSYEQYF; v_gene: TRBV5-1
CDR3aa: CASSRQLYEQYF; v_gene: TRBV7-8
CDR3aa: CASRYRGATEAFF; v_gene: TRBV6-2/TRBV6-3
CDR3aa: CASSLDGQGVDEKLFF; v_gene: TRBV28
CDR3aa: CASSVSAGGDTDTQYF; v_gene: TRBV9
CDR3aa: CATTRGPEQYF; v_gene: TRBV27
CDR3aa: CAISESGDRYNEQFF; v_gene: TRBV10-3
CDR3aa: CATRQKNTEAFF; v_gene: TRBV6-5
CDR3aa: CASSRQAPQPQHF; v_gene: TRBV19